The 16 T cell receptor beta chains listed next were all sequenced from one sample in a study of shared clonotypes between healthy human individuals. Terminally differentiated effector memory CD45RA+ cells were excluded by CCR7 positive selection of CD45RO-negative cells. Repertoires were generated with immunoSEQ multiplex PCR, while TCRdb's copy carries only in-frame clones and drops some. The sample lists roughly 2,000,000 clones, just under 95% occurring once. Material: naive CD8+ T cells sorted from blood. These receptors all stem from a man between 18 and 29 years old in good health.

The chain is built from TRBV10-3 and TRBJ2-4; 9 nucleotides line up with TRBD2. Germline V gene sequence: CDR1 ENHRY, CDR2 SYGVKD. J lost 7 bases, V lost 6 bases, and 10 bases had no gene match. The length of the CDR3 is 15 residues. In nucleotides, the CDR3 is TGTGCCATCAGGGACGCCGTAGCGGGAGAGAACATTCAGTACTTC. Translated, it gives CAIRDAVAGENIQYF.

The chain joins TRBV6-1 to TRBJ2-5; D perhaps matches TRBD1 (5 bases). CDR1 and CDR2 from the germline V gene are MNHNS and SASEGT. CDR3 length: 14 amino acids. Trimming took 2 bases from V and 3 from J, leaving 10 bases between them. The CDR3 sequence: CASSESVREETQYF. CDR3 DNA: TGTGCCAGCAGTGAATCGGTCAGGGAAGAGACCCAGTACTTC.

This chain connects TRBV10-3 to TRBJ2-5; D may be TRBD1 or TRBD2 (6 bases each). Germline V gene lookup returns CDR1 ENHRY and CDR2 SYGVKD. The CDR3 consists of 14 residues. Deletions cut 4 bases from V and 3 bases from J, with 12 bases between. The CDR3 sequence: CAISASGAKETQYF. The CDR3 nucleotides read TGTGCCATCAGTGCATCGGGGGCCAAAGAGACCCAGTACTTC.

This chain's CDR3 is CASRIGGGEQYF. In DNA form, the CDR3 reads TGTGCCAGCAGGATCGGGGGGGGCGAGCAGTACTTC. The genes are TRBV28 and TRBJ2-7; 8 bases line up with TRBD2. Germline CDR1 and CDR2: MDHEN and SYDVKM. Trimming at V came to 6 bases and at J to 6 bases, leaving 4 bases not matched to a gene. This CDR3 has 12 amino acids.

The genes are TRBV4-1 and TRBJ2-1; 10 positions agree with TRBD2. The CDR3 is 15 residues long. Trimming removed 6 bases from V and 8 bases from J; junction bases left unmatched: 10. CDR1 and CDR2 (germline): MGHRA, YSYEKL. The CDR3 region has the DNA TGCGCCAGCAGTCAAACTAGCGGGACGTTCTATGAGCAGTTCTTC. It encodes CASSQTSGTFYEQFF.

This chain joins TRBV6-5 and TRBJ1-5, with no clear D. The germline V and J ends were trimmed by 4 bases and 7 bases, with 11 bases remaining between them. The length of the CDR3 is 13 residues. Germline lookup yields CDR1 MNHEY and CDR2 SVGAGI. CDR3 loop: CASSSGIGQPQHF. The CDR3 nucleotides are TGTGCCAGCAGTTCGGGGATCGGCCAGCCCCAGCATTTT.

This chain connects TRBV10-2 to TRBJ1-5; no reliable D call. Germline assignment: CDR1 WSHSY and CDR2 SAAADI. This CDR3 comprises 14 residues. V lost 4 bases and J 0 bases, leaving 7 bases between the germline ends. This CDR3 is CASSVGISNQPQHF. The CDR3 nucleotides read TGCGCCAGCAGTGTAGGTATTAGCAATCAGCCCCAGCATTTT.

This rearrangement joins TRBV7-9 to TRBJ2-1, with 9 bases matching TRBD1. The CDR3 spans 15 residues. V was clipped by 5 bases and J by 5 bases; unmatched bases: 7. Germline CDR1 reads SEHNR; CDR2 reads FQNEAQ (reference sequence). The CDR3 DNA reads TGTGCCAGCAGCCCGGGACAGGGATTGGACAATGAGCAGTTCTTC. Translating it yields CASSPGQGLDNEQFF.

The chain uses TRBV16 and TRBJ2-7, with 10 bases identical to TRBD1. The length of the CDR3 is 15 residues. Germline CDR1 KGHSY, CDR2 FQNENV. Trimming cost V 4 bases and J 0 bases; bases outside gene matches: 3. CDR3 amino acids: CASSLGQGSSYEQYF. DNA for the CDR3: TGTGCCAGCAGCCTGGGACAGGGGAGCTCCTACGAGCAGTACTTC.

On this clone itself: Additional DNA sequences in this sample encode the identical CDR3. The gene calls are TRBV19 and TRBJ2-7; no definite D call. The V end was cut by 0 bases, the J end by 2 bases, with 8 bases between. This CDR3 has 14 amino acids. The germline gives CDR1 LNHDA, CDR2 SQIVND (reference sequence). CDR3 protein: CASSIDAETYEQYF. The CDR3 DNA reads as TGTGCCAGTAGTATAGATGCAGAAACCTACGAGCAGTACTTC.

The gene calls are TRBV27 and TRBJ1-2; 8 bases fit TRBD1. The CDR3 runs to 16 residues. Germline values: CDR1 MNHEY, CDR2 SMNVEV (reference sequence). Trimming removed 5 bases from V and 5 bases from J; junction bases left unmatched: 13. For the CDR3, the DNA is TGTGCCAGCAGTACACTTCCCATCGGACAGGGTTATGGCTACACCTTC. Translating gives CASSTLPIGQGYGYTF.

The chain combines TRBV7-8 with TRBJ1-3; D gene uncertain. The CDR3 contains 13 residues. Germline CDR1 and CDR2: SGHVS and FQNEAQ. The V end lost 5 bases, the J end lost 8 bases, and 13 bases lay between the germline ends. The CDR3 DNA reads as TGTGCCAGCAGCCTCCCGACTGGGGACACCATATATTTT. Protein product: CASSLPTGDTIYF. Full variable domain (rest looked up from reference TRBV7-8 and TRBJ1-3): GAGVSQSPRYKVAKRGQDVALRCDPISGHVSLFWYQQALGQGPEFLTYFQNEAQLDKSGLPSDRFFAERPEGSVSTLKIQRTQQEDSAVYLCASSLPTGDTIYFGEGSWLTVV.

The rearrangement uses TRBV30 and TRBJ1-1, with D tentatively TRBD1 (6 bases). V shed 3 bases and J shed 0 bases, with 17 bases lying between them. The germline V gene encodes CDR1 GTSNPN and CDR2 SVGIG (reference sequence). The CDR3 loop spans 16 amino acids. CDR3 DNA sequence: TGTGCCTGGAGACCATGGACAGAATCCATGAACACTGAAGCTTTCTTT. Amino acid sequence: CAWRPWTESMNTEAFF. The whole variable domain, remainder taken from reference TRBV30 and TRBJ1-1, is SQTIHQWPATLVQPVGSPLSLECTVEGTSNPNLYWYRQAAGRGLQLLFYSVGIGQISSEVPQNLSASRPQDRQFILSSKKLLLSDSGFYLCAWRPWTESMNTEAFFGQGTRLTVV.

A few counts support this clone. The genes are TRBV27 and TRBJ1-2, with D tentatively TRBD1 (5 bases). The CDR3 sequence is 14 residues long. Germline CDR1 MNHEY, CDR2 SMNVEV (reference sequence). The ends were cut back, 5 bases at V and 4 bases at J, with 14 bases in the middle. In nucleotides, the CDR3 is TGTGCCAGCAGTCCCTCGGGACCGGTCTATGGCTACACCTTC. It yields the protein CASSPSGPVYGYTF.

This clone has only one observation. The rearrangement links TRBV27 to TRBJ1-2; D ambiguous. Germline CDR1 reads MNHEY; CDR2 reads SMNVEV (reference sequence). This CDR3 region has 15 residues. Deletions cut 6 bases from V and 2 bases from J, with 16 bases between. CDR3 in amino acids: CASRIMKGSNYGYTF. As DNA, the CDR3 is TGTGCCAGCAGAATAATGAAGGGTTCCAACTATGGCTACACCTTC.

This chain links TRBV5-6 with TRBJ1-4; no clear D. Germline CDR1 and CDR2: SGHDT and YYEEEE. The CDR3 covers 13 residues. V was clipped by 4 bases and J by 5 bases, with 9 bases between them. Here the CDR3 reads CASSPQGNEKLFF. The CDR3 nucleotides are TGTGCCAGCAGCCCCCAAGGGAATGAAAAACTGTTTTTT.